This T cell receptor beta chain came from a study of blood T cells in healthy people across ages. Next came a second PCR, run for roughly 6 to 11 cycles, which used a sample-barcoded 5' primer along with a J-beta primer mix. TCRdb itself ran the 5' RACE reads through MiXCR, one entry per CDR3 protein. Found here are about 670,000 distinct CDR3 sequences, about 43% of them singletons; the top ten hold 25% to 30%. The table lists this clonotype with a few counts. Its antigen is still unknown. No fewer than 6 micrograms of total RNA were isolated from every sample. General study findings and limits: Diversity estimates from one million T cells were considered underestimates. Significant beta diversity loss was already apparent by age roughly 38, declining roughly linearly. Long-lived and aged donors differed, with more naive CD4+ cells and higher diversity in the long-lived.

CDR1 is DFQATT, CDR2 SNEGSKA, per germline (reference sequence). Trimming at V came to 0 bases and at J to 4 bases, leaving 12 bases not matched to a gene. This CDR3 is built from 16 residues. The source of this sequence is an elderly man in good health. The chain is built from TRBV20-1 and TRBJ2-7, with TRBD2 matching 7 bases. The specimen was blood. CDR3 sequence reads: CSAREIGGRALYEQYF. In nucleotides, the CDR3 is TGCAGTGCTAGAGAGATAGGTGGGAGGGCCTTATACGAGCAGTACTTC.